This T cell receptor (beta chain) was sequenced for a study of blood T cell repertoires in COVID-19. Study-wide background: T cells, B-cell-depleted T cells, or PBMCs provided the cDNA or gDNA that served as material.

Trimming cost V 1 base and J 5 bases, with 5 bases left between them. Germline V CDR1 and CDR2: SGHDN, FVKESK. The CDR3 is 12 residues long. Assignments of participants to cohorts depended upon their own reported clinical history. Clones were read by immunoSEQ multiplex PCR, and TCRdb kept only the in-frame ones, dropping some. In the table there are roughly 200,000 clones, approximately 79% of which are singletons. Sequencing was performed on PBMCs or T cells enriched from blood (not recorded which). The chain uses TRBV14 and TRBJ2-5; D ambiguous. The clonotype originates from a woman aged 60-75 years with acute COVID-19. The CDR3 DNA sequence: TGTGCCAGCAGCCAAGCCCGGGAGACCCAGTACTTC. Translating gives CASSQARETQYF. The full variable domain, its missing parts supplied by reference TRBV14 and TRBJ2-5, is EAGVTQFPSHSVIEKGQTVTLRCDPISGHDNLYWYRRVMGKEIKFLLHFVKESKQDESGMPNNRFLAERTGGTYSTLKVQPAELEDSGVYFCASSQARETQYFGPGTRLLVL.